This paragraph reports one TCR beta chain. The antigen is undetermined. The authors ran a second PCR of roughly 6 to 12 cycles using a sample-barcoded 5' primer and a J-beta primer mix. One entry per CDR3 protein, called by TCRdb with MiXCR from the 5' RACE reads. Of roughly 1,300,000 distinct CDR3 sequences detected, around 59% appear once; the ten largest clones hold 6.5% to 8.5%. The data were obtained in a study of blood T cells in healthy people across ages. Findings and limits, study-wide: A roughly linear age-dependent decrease characterized TCR beta diversity per million T cells.

This CDR3 is built from 13 residues. CDR1 is MGHRA and CDR2 is YSYEKL in the germline V gene. V was trimmed by 1 base and J by 7 bases, leaving 8 bases between them. The TCR sequence derives from a man between 18 and 29 years old in good health. The chain employs TRBV4-1 and TRBJ2-4; no reliable D call. Sequenced material: blood. The CDR3: CASSQAVTNIQYF. The CDR3 DNA reads as TGCGCCAGCAGCCAAGCGGTTACGAACATTCAGTACTTC.